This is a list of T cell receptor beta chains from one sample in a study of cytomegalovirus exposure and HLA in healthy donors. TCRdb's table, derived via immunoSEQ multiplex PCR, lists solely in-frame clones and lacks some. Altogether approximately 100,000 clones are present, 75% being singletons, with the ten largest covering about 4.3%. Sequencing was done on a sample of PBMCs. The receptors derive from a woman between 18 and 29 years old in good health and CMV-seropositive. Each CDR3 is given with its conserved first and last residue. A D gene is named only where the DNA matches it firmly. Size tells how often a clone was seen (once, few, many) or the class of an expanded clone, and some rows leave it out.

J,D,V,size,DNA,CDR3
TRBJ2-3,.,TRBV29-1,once,TGCAGCGGGGGAGGCACAGATACGCAGTATTTT,CSGGGTDTQYF
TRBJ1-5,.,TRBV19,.,TGTGCCAGTAGCCTGACAGAGTTCAATCAGCCCCAGCATTTT,CASSLTEFNQPQHF
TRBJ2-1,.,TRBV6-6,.,TGTGCCAGCACCCGGGACTACAATGAGCAGTTCTTC,CASTRDYNEQFF
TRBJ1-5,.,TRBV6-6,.,TGTGCCAGCTTTAGGGGTAATCAGCCCCAGCATTTT,CASFRGNQPQHF
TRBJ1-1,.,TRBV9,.,TGTGCCAGCAGCGTAGGGGGGGTCCCCACTGAAGCTTTCTTT,CASSVGGVPTEAFF
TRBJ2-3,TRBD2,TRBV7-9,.,TGTGCCAGCAGCTCATTCCTAGCGGGGGGTCCAGATACGCAGTATTTT,CASSSFLAGGPDTQYF
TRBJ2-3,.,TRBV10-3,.,TGTGCCATCAGTGAGTCCATACAGGTGGGGGATACGCAGTATTTT,CAISESIQVGDTQYF
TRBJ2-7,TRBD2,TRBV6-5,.,TGTGCCAGCAGTCCGGGGACTAGCGTTGACGAGCAGTACTTC,CASSPGTSVDEQYF
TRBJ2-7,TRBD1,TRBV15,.,TGTGCCACCAGCAGAGATCCTGGGACAGGGGGCGAGCAGTACTTC,CATSRDPGTGGEQYF
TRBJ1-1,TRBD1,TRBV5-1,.,TGCGCCAGCAGCTTCGTGACAGGGGGAAGGTCTGAAGCTTTCTTT,CASSFVTGGRSEAFF
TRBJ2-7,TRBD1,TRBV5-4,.,TGTGCCAGCAGCTTAGACAGGGTCAACGAGCAGTACTTC,CASSLDRVNEQYF
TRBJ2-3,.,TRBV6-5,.,TGTGCCAGCAGTTACCTACAGGGGGGGAATACGCAGTATTTT,CASSYLQGGNTQYF
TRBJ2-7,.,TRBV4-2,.,TGTGCCAGCAGCCAAGATCGGCAGGGAATCTACGAGCAGTACTTC,CASSQDRQGIYEQYF
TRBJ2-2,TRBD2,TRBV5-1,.,TGCGCCAGCAGCTTTCTTACTTTAGCGGGAGCTGGCACCGGGGAGCTGTTTTTT,CASSFLTLAGAGTGELFF
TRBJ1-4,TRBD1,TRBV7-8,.,TGTGCCAGCAGCAGGCTGGGACAGGCGGGTGAAAAACTGTTTTTT,CASSRLGQAGEKLFF
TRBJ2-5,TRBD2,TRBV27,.,TGTGCCAGCAGTAGTCCGGGACTAGCGGGAGAGACCCAGTACTTC,CASSSPGLAGETQYF
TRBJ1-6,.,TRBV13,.,TGTGCCAGCAGCTTTGGGGGGGCCTATAATTCACCCCTCCACTTT,CASSFGGAYNSPLHF
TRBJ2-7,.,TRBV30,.,TGTGCCTGGGGTGCGGCAGGGCGCTCCTACGAGCAGTACTTC,CAWGAAGRSYEQYF
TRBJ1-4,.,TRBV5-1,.,TGCGCCAGCAGCCAGGGAAATGAAAAACTGTTTTTT,CASSQGNEKLFF
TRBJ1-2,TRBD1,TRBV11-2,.,TGTGCCAGCAGCCTCCCCGGGACAGCGCACTATGGCTACACCTTC,CASSLPGTAHYGYTF
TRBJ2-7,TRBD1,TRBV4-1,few,TGCGCCAGCAGCCAAACCGGGACAGGAGCCTACGAGCAGTACTTC,CASSQTGTGAYEQYF